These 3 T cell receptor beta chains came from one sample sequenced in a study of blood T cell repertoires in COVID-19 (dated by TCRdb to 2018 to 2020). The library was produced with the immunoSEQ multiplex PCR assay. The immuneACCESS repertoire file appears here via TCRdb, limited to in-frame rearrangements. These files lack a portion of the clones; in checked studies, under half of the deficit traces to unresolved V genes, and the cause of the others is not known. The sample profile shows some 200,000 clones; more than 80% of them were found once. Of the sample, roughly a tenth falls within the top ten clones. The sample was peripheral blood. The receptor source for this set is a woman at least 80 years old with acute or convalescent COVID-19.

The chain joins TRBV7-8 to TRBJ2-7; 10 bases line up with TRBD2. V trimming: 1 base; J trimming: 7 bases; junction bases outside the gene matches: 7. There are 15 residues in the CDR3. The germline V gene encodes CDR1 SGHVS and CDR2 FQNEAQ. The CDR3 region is CASSLGVAGGREQYF. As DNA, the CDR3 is TGTGCCAGCAGCTTAGGGGTAGCGGGAGGTCGGGAGCAGTACTTC.

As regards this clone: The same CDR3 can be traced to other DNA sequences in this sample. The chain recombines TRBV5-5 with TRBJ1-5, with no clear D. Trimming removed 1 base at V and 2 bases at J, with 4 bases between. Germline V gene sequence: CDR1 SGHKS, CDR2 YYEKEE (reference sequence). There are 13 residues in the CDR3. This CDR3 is CASSLTGNQPQHF. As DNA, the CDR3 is TGTGCCAGCAGCTTGACAGGCAATCAGCCCCAGCATTTT.

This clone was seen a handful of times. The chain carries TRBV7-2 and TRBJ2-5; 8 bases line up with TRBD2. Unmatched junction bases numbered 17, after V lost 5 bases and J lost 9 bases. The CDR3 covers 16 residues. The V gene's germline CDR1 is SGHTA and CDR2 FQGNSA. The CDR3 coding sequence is TGTGCCAGCAGCGCGAGCGGGGGCCCGAGTGGGATGGCCCAGTACTTC. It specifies CASSASGGPSGMAQYF.